This entry describes one T cell receptor beta chain. No antigen is known for it. Looked up from germline, CDR1 is MNHNS and CDR2 is SASEGT. The CDR3 runs to 12 residues. The data derive from a study of cytomegalovirus exposure and HLA in healthy donors. Overall study results and limits: CMV serostatus was the sole immune exposure data available. CMV antigen specificity was confirmed in vitro for three CMV-associated chains.

The PCR ran on 60 Vbeta and 13 Jbeta primers. Data came from immunoSEQ multiplex PCR; TCRdb stores just in-frame clones and leaves some out. This table has roughly 200,000 clones, approximately 79% appearing once. This TCR came from a man between 45 and 60 years old in good health and CMV-seronegative. The J gene is TRBJ2-5, the V gene TRBV6-1, with D maybe TRBD2 (5 bases). The end of the DNA is better explained by TRBJ2-7, so the J call may be wrong. Sequenced material: PBMCs. CDR3 nucleotides: TGTGCCAGCAAGGGAACTAGCTACGAGCAGTACTTC. Translated, it gives CASKGTSYEQYF.